This T cell receptor beta chain was observed in a study of regulatory T cells in long-lasting Graves disease (dated by TCRdb to the early 2020s). At the level of the whole study: Persistent Graves' disease meant more than 5 years of antithyroid drug treatment with TSH receptor autoantibodies that stayed positive. This study used TCR sequencing and RNA sequencing of peripheral blood to compare persistent Graves' disease patients against newly diagnosed Graves' disease patients. The study took place in China and was registered as a clinical trial. A total of 35 or so samples were covered by TCR sequencing, comprising around 13 persistent and roughly 20 newly diagnosed Graves' disease patients. Persistent Graves' disease patients in the clinical cohort had taken antithyroid drugs for 9 to 11 years on average. Study-level results and caveats: Persistent disease showed preferential use of TRBV28, TRBJ1-2 and TRBJ2-5, whereas newly diagnosed disease favored TRBV20-1 and TRBJ2-1. As a limitation, the authors acknowledged that the small sample size may reduce accuracy. Only the TCR beta chain was sequenced and analyzed. More public clonotypes were shared among persistent patients (2,741) than among newly diagnosed patients (roughly 960). Compared with newly diagnosed patients, patients with persistent Graves' disease had lower TCR Shannon entropy and fewer highly expanded clones, which suggests clonal expansion. Because the primary lesion, thyroid tissue, could not be accessed, the study looked at peripheral blood alone.

Points on this clonotype: The specificity of this receptor is unknown. The record has no base qualities; no much larger clone is one base away.

The library came from multiplex PCR. Instrument on record: Illumina HiSeq 4000. iRepertoire HTBI primers and Arm-PCR amplification of CDR3 regions were used to construct TCR beta libraries. PCR products were gel purified before sequencing. The study's own analysis went as follows. Gene usage analysis of CDR3 amino acid clonotypes used the 55 to 80 TRBV and some 13 TRBJ segments found across samples. Filtered high-quality paired reads were merged into contigs using COPE and FqMerger. Contigs were aligned with BLAST to IMGT TRBV, TRBD and TRBJ reference genes, and CDR3 was defined per IMGT. Highly expanded clones were defined as clonotypes with a frequency above 0.1%. Repertoire diversity was measured by Shannon entropy, and V-J evenness by the Gini coefficient. A clonotype found in more than one individual was treated as public. TCRdb redid the processing of the public reads, applying fastp at Q25 and MiXCR, and retained in-frame beta chains. Rows are unified per CDR3 protein, each entry keeping the most common DNA and genes. V and J calls and clone size were set by TCRdb, not the authors. The sample table lists over 350,000 distinct CDR3 sequences, about a fifth of them with a count of one. The ten largest clones take up roughly 20% of the sample.

Looking up the germline V gene yields CDR1 SQVTM and CDR2 ANQGSEA. The CDR3 runs 17 amino acids, cysteine and phenylalanine included. Only the CDR3 part of the read is kept: 51 bases, read in frame from the first base. Relative to germline, V is missing 0 bases and J is missing 1 base, with 12 bases of the junction outside any gene match. Taken with the paper, the label for time point translates to: persistent/refractory GD, antithyroid drugs over 5 years with positive TRAb. For both TCR sequencing and RNA sequencing, RNA was extracted from PBMCs in TRIzol. The diagnosis of Graves' disease was made according to American Thyroid Association guidelines. Patients for the study were recruited at an endocrinology department in Xi'an, China. From each patient, approximately 9 milliliters of peripheral blood was collected into an EDTA anticoagulant tube. Ficoll Paque Plus density gradient separation was used to isolate PBMCs, and no further T cell sorting was done. An Agilent 2100 Bioanalyzer and agarose gel were used to assess RNA quality, and a NanoDrop 2000 was used to measure RNA concentration.

The sequence derives from a female donor with Graves disease. Material: peripheral blood mononuclear cells (PBMCs), obtained when the disease was refractory, from a patient treated with antithyroid drugs. The chain links TRBV29-1 with TRBJ2-7, and TRBD1 aligns with 7 junction nucleotides. CDR3 protein: CSVEDPVRTGESYEQYF. The base sequence is TGCAGCGTTGAAGATCCGGTACGAACAGGGGAGTCCTACGAGCAGTACTTC.